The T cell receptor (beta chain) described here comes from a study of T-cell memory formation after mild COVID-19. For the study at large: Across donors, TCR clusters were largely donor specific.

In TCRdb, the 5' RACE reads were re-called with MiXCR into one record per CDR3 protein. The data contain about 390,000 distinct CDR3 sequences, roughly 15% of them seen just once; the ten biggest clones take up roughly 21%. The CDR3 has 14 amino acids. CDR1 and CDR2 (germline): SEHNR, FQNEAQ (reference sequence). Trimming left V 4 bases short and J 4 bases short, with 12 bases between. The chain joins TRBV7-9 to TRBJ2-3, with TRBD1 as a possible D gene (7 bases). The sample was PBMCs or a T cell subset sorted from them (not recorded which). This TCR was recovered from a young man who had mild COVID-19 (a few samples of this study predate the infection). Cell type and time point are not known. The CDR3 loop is CASSSDREADTQYF. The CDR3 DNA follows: TGTGCCAGCAGCTCAGACAGGGAGGCAGATACGCAGTATTTT.